Sequencing of this T cell receptor beta chain was carried out in a study of cytomegalovirus exposure and HLA in healthy donors. General study findings and limits: Earlier results showed most TCR beta V segments being productive about 87% or about 30% of the time. TCR beta chain V- and J-gene trimming was linked, in a later analysis, to a missense variant in DCLRE1C.

The CDR3 is 15 residues long. CDR1 is SGHNT, CDR2 YENEEA, per germline. Trimming pared 2 bases from V and 6 bases from J, leaving 14 bases between. Researchers ran the PCR with 60 Vbeta and 13 Jbeta primers. Clones were read by immunoSEQ multiplex PCR, and TCRdb kept only the in-frame ones, dropping some. The table records 130,000 to 150,000 clones, approximately 79% of them present only once. Comment on this clone: The target antigen is unknown.

The chain combines TRBV11-3 with TRBJ2-1; D perhaps matches TRBD2 (7 bases). This receptor was obtained from a woman aged 25 to 45 in good health and CMV-seronegative. Sequencing was done on a sample of PBMCs. In DNA form, the CDR3 reads TGTGCCAGCAGCTTAACTGGGGGGGCGGGCAATGAGCAGTTCTTC. Its protein product is CASSLTGGAGNEQFF.